The 18 T cell receptor beta chains below were found in one sample sequenced in a study of blood T cells in healthy people across ages. PCR was performed a second time for roughly 7 to 11 cycles using a sample-barcoded 5' primer and a J-beta primer mix. From the 5' RACE reads, TCRdb called clonotypes with MiXCR, one entry per CDR3 protein. The data contain fewer than 900,000 distinct CDR3 sequences, roughly 43% of them seen just once; the ten biggest clones take up 20%. The specimen sequenced was blood. Receptors were obtained from a woman aged 55-69 years in good health.

This sequence joins TRBV4-2 and TRBJ2-7; D remains unclear. The V gene's germline CDR1 is LGHNA and CDR2 YNFKEQ. CDR3 length equals 15 residues. The V end lost 0 bases, the J end lost 4 bases, and 13 bases lay between the germline ends. The CDR3 DNA follows: TGTGCCAGCAGCCAAGATTGGGGAAAAGGATACGAGCAGTACTTC. This translates into CASSQDWGKGYEQYF.

The genes are TRBV29-1 and TRBJ2-1, with 12 bases aligning to TRBD2. This CDR3 spans 14 amino acids. The germline gives CDR1 SQVTM, CDR2 ANQGSEA. With V trimmed by 7 bases and J by 3 bases, 4 bases remained unmatched. The CDR3 bases are TGCAGCGCTCAACTAGCGGGGGGCTACAATGAGCAGTTCTTC. This encodes CSAQLAGGYNEQFF.

This clonotype has a handful of counts. This chain connects TRBV7-3 to TRBJ1-2, with 10 bases lining up with TRBD1. The CDR3 is made up of 14 amino acids. The ends lost 4 bases at V and 6 bases at J; junction bases unmatched: 5. Looked up from germline, CDR1 is SGHTA and CDR2 is FQGTGA. DNA for the CDR3: TGTGCCAGCAGCTATGGGGACAGGGGAAATGGCTACACCTTC. This encodes CASSYGDRGNGYTF.

This clonotype was picked up a small number of times. A read error may explain this, as a much larger clone is one base away. V and J are TRBV29-1 and TRBJ2-1, with 7 bases lining up with TRBD1. Germline lookup yields CDR1 SQVTM and CDR2 ANQGSEA. The CDR3 is made up of 13 amino acids. The V gene end was trimmed by 4 bases and the J gene end by 0 bases; junction bases not matched to a gene: 0. This CDR3 is CSVGDSSYNEQFF. The DNA for the CDR3 is TGCAGCGTTGGGGACAGCTCCTACAATGAGCAGTTCTTC.

As regards this clonotype: The junction departs from the called germline gene at one end, perhaps through a read error. The chain has TRBV4-2 and TRBJ2-1, with D perhaps matching TRBD1 or TRBD2 (6 bases each). This CDR3 contains 16 residues. Germline V gives CDR1 LGHNA, CDR2 YNFKEQ. CDR3 residues: CASTQDGGPAYNEQFF. The CDR3 DNA follows: TGTGCCAGCACCCAAGATGGGGGGCCCGCCTACAATGAGCAGTTCTTC.

The chain has TRBV6-5 and TRBJ2-7, with TRBD1 identical over 10 bases. CDR1 and CDR2 (germline): MNHEY, SVGAGI. V gave up 0 bases and J gave up 4 bases; unmatched junction bases: 6. This CDR3 contains 16 residues. The CDR3 sequence is CASSYSSPGQGYEQYF. The CDR3 coding sequence is TGTGCCAGCAGTTACTCCTCGCCGGGACAGGGGTACGAGCAGTACTTC.

This sequence joins TRBV6-6 and TRBJ2-7; TRBD1 matches at 11 bases. V dropped 4 bases and J dropped 2; count of bases not matched to a gene: 4. Germline assignment: CDR1 MNHNY and CDR2 SVGAGI (reference sequence). The CDR3 loop spans 15 amino acids. CDR3 nucleotide sequence: TGTGCCAGCAGTTCGGGGACAGGGGGTGCCTACGAGCAGTACTTC. Its translation: CASSSGTGGAYEQYF.

The chain employs TRBV27 and TRBJ1-1, with TRBD1 identical over 10 bases. Per the germline V gene, CDR1 is MNHEY and CDR2 is SMNVEV (reference sequence). This CDR3 has 13 amino acids. V was clipped by 2 bases and J by 6 bases; unmatched bases: 0. The CDR3 DNA reads TGTGCCAGCAGTTTAGGGACAGGGGCTGAAGCTTTCTTT. Translation: CASSLGTGAEAFF.

This clonotype has only a few counts. The V gene is TRBV9, the J gene TRBJ2-5; 13 positions match TRBD2. Germline V gene data show CDR1 as SGDLS and CDR2 as YYNGEE. The V segment lost 4 bases and the J segment 4 bases; nucleotides outside the gene matches: 7. This CDR3 has 16 amino acids. The CDR3: CASSPYRTSGGETQYF. The CDR3 DNA reads TGTGCCAGCAGCCCCTACCGGACTAGCGGGGGAGAGACCCAGTACTTC.

V usage is TRBV20-1 and J usage is TRBJ2-1; perhaps TRBD1 as D (6 bases). V gave up 0 bases and J gave up 1 base, with 13 bases separating them. This CDR3 contains 16 residues. Germline CDR1 DFQATT, CDR2 SNEGSKA (reference sequence). The CDR3 loop reads CSARDPGHQSYNEQFF. CDR3 DNA sequence: TGCAGTGCTAGAGACCCGGGACACCAATCCTACAATGAGCAGTTCTTC.

The chain carries TRBV5-4 and TRBJ2-5, with D tentatively TRBD1 or TRBD2 (6 bases each). V lost 4 bases and J lost 2, with 15 bases in between. The CDR3 length is 15 residues. From germline, CDR1 is SGHNT and CDR2 YYREEE (reference sequence). DNA of the CDR3: TGTGCCAGCAGCCCCGATCGGGGGCGGCAAGAGACCCAGTACTTC. Residues: CASSPDRGRQETQYF. Full variable domain (outside the CDR3, taken from reference TRBV5-4 and TRBJ2-5): ETGVTQSPTHLIKTRGQQVTLRCSSQSGHNTVSWYQQALGQGPQFIFQYYREEENGRGNFPPRFSGLQFPNYSSELNVNALELDDSALYLCASSPDRGRQETQYFGPGTRLLVL.

This clonotype appeared many times. This chain uses TRBV10-3 with TRBJ2-7; D gene uncertain. Germline CDR1 reads ENHRY; CDR2 reads SYGVKD. The CDR3 contains 13 residues. The ends were cut back, 4 bases at V and 4 bases at J, with 11 bases in the middle. The CDR3 sequence: CAISGGRDYEQYF. The DNA for the CDR3 is TGTGCCATCAGTGGAGGTAGGGATTACGAGCAGTACTTC.

This chain connects TRBV9 to TRBJ2-7; 9 positions agree with TRBD1. J lost 2 bases, V lost 0 bases, and 9 bases had no gene match. Germline CDR1 and CDR2: SGDLS and YYNGEE. This CDR3 is 17 amino acids long. The CDR3 DNA is TGTGCCAGCAGCGTAGGAGGGGGGGGACAGGGAGCCTACGAGCAGTACTTC. Amino acids: CASSVGGGGQGAYEQYF.

This clonotype has only a few counts. This CDR3 reads CASSSSFETQYF. CDR3 nucleotides: TGTGCCAGCAGTTCTAGCTTCGAGACCCAGTACTTC. The V and J genes are TRBV28 and TRBJ2-5; a possible D gene is TRBD2 (5 bases). The CDR3 consists of 12 residues. V was clipped by 4 bases and J by 5 bases, with 8 bases between them. Germline values: CDR1 MDHEN, CDR2 SYDVKM.

This clonotype was counted a few times. This chain connects TRBV27 to TRBJ2-7, with a tentative D call TRBD1 (5 bases). V was clipped by 5 bases and J by 2 bases, with 16 bases between them. The CDR3 consists of 15 residues. Per the germline V gene, CDR1 is MNHEY and CDR2 is SMNVEV (reference sequence). The DNA for the CDR3 is TGTGCCAGCAGTCCCCCACGAGGCAGGGCCTACGAGCAGTACTTC. This sequence encodes CASSPPRGRAYEQYF.

The CDR3 bases are TGTGCCAGCAGCCCCCGAAAAGCGGGGGGCACCGATGAGCAGTTCTTC. Protein: CASSPRKAGGTDEQFF. This chain links TRBV7-2 with TRBJ2-1; TRBD2 agrees at 9 bases. CDR1 is SGHTA, CDR2 FQGNSA, per germline. The CDR3 covers 16 residues. Trimming took 5 bases from V and 8 from J; bases not matched to a gene: 13.

V usage is TRBV20-1 and J usage is TRBJ2-1; 8 nucleotides align to TRBD2. The CDR3 sequence is 16 residues long. The germline gives CDR1 DFQATT, CDR2 SNEGSKA (reference sequence). Unmatched junction bases numbered 14, after V lost 1 base and J lost 9 bases. CDR3 amino acids: CSARATTSPGGIEQFF. In nucleotides, the CDR3 is TGCAGTGCTAGAGCTACGACTAGCCCGGGAGGGATTGAGCAGTTCTTC.

The CDR3 bases are TGCAGTGCTAGAACGGCGGGAGAGGGACCCCTCCACTTT. It is translated as CSARTAGEGPLHF. The V call is TRBV20-1, the J call TRBJ1-6; D call uncertain. Trimming took 2 bases from V and 12 from J, leaving 14 bases between them. CDR1 is DFQATT, CDR2 SNEGSKA, per germline (reference sequence). The CDR3 is 13 residues long.